The sequence of this T cell receptor (beta chain) was determined in a study of beta chain features in type 1 diabetes. Turning to the study itself: Summed over all samples, the examined sorted cells came to 85 million to 130 million.

CD4+ naive, central memory, regulatory and stem cell-like memory cells were sorted via CD45RO/CCR7/CD25/CD127/CD95/CD27. In its sample, this clone was seen a few times. This CDR3 contains 17 residues. Losses at the gene ends were 0 bases for V and 7 bases for J; bases not matched to a gene: 16. Germline V gene data show CDR1 as SGHNT and CDR2 as YYREEE (reference sequence). Expressed TCRB transcripts got sequenced, as all isolated RNA was reverse transcribed. The table came from immunoSEQ multiplex PCR; TCRdb's copy has only in-frame clones and leaves some out. The sample has more than 110,000 clones, less than 8.5% seen once; the top ten hold more than 1.1%.

The sequence derives from a woman between 25 and 40 years old in good health. The sequenced sample consisted of central memory CD4+ T cells from blood. The chain combines TRBV5-4 with TRBJ2-7; 7 positions match TRBD2. CDR3 nucleotide sequence: TGTGCCAGCAGCTTGGACCTTGGGCGGGAGAACCCGGGGGAGCAGTACTTC. Translating gives CASSLDLGRENPGEQYF. Full variable domain (rest looked up from reference TRBV5-4 and TRBJ2-7): ETGVTQSPTHLIKTRGQQVTLRCSSQSGHNTVSWYQQALGQGPQFIFQYYREEENGRGNFPPRFSGLQFPNYSSELNVNALELDDSALYLCASSLDLGRENPGEQYFGPGTRLTVT.